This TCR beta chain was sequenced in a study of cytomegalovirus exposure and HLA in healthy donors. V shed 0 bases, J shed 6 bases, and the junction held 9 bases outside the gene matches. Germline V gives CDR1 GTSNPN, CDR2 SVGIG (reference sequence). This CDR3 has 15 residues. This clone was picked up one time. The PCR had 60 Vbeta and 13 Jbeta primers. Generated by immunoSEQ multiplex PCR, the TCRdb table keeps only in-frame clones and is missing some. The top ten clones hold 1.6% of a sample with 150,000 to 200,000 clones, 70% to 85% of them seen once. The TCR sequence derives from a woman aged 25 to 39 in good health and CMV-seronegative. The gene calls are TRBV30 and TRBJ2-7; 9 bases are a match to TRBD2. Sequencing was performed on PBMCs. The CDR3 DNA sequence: TGTGCCTGGAGTGTCTCATCTAGCGGGACTCTCGAGCAGTACTTC. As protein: CAWSVSSSGTLEQYF. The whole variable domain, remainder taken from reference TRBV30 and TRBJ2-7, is SQTIHQWPATLVQPVGSPLSLECTVEGTSNPNLYWYRQAAGRGLQLLFYSVGIGQISSEVPQNLSASRPQDRQFILSSKKLLLSDSGFYLCAWSVSSSGTLEQYFGPGTRLTVT.